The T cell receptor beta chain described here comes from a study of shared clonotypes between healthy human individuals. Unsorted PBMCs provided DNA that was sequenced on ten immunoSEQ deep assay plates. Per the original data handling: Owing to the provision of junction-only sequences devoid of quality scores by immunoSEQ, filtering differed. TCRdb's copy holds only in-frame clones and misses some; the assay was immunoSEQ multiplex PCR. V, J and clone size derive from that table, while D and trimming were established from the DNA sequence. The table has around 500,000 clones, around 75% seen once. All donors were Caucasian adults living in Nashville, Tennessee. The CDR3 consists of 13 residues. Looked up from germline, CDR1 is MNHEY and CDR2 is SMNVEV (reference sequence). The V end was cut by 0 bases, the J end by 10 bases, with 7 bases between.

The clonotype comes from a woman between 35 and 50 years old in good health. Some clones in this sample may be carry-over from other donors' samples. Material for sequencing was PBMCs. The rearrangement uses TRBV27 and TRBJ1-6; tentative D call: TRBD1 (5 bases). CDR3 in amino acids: CASSLSGDSPLHF. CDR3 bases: TGTGCCAGCAGTTTATCTGGGGACTCACCCCTCCACTTT.